The text below deals with one T cell receptor (beta chain). Antigen unknown. The record originates from a study of OX40 agonist ivuxolimab in advanced cancers. Overall study: Patients with hepatocellular carcinoma, melanoma, renal cell or head and neck cancer made up the dose-escalation patients.

The V end lost 5 bases, the J end lost 0 bases, and 13 bases lay between the germline ends. CDR1 SNHLY and CDR2 FYNNEI come from the germline V gene. The CDR3 has 16 residues. Findings of the study overall: In the 0.1 to 3.0 mg/kg range, CD4+ and CD8+ blood T cells had expanded clonally by week 6.

Measured with immunoSEQ multiplex PCR; TCRdb has only the in-frame clones, and not every one. The sample gives fewer than 85,000 clones, under 90% of which show up once; around 0.49% is in the top ten. This clonotype originated in an adult with an advanced solid tumor such as melanoma, head and neck, liver or kidney cancer. The V call is TRBV2, the J call TRBJ2-2, with D tentatively TRBD1 or TRBD2 (6 bases each). The specimen was CD4+ or CD8+ T cells sorted from blood, collected in a trial of the OX40 agonist ivuxolimab. The CDR3 sequence is CASSLRGGPNTGELFF. Written as DNA, the CDR3 is TGTGCCAGCAGTCTCAGAGGGGGGCCGAACACCGGGGAGCTGTTTTTT. Filled out from reference TRBV2 and TRBJ2-2, the complete variable domain reads EPEVTQTPSHQVTQMGQEVILRCVPISNHLYFYWYRQILGQKVEFLVSFYNNEISEKSEIFDDQFSVERPDGSNFTLKIRSTKLEDSAMYFCASSLRGGPNTGELFFGEGSRLTVL.